These 5 T cell receptor beta chains were all obtained from the same sample, sequenced in a study of regulatory T cells in long-lasting Graves disease. Noted time point: persistent/refractory GD, antithyroid drugs over 5 years with positive TRAb. Isolated PBMC RNA provided the starting material for the TCR library. The authors built TCR beta libraries using iRepertoire HTBI primers and Arm-PCR of CDR3 regions. One entry per CDR3 protein results from TCRdb running MiXCR on the multiplex PCR reads. This table holds about 470,000 distinct CDR3 sequences, 20% to 25% found once. The sample was peripheral blood mononuclear cells (PBMCs), taken when the disease was refractory, from a patient treated with antithyroid drugs. Receptors were obtained from a female donor with Graves disease.

The chain carries TRBV12-3 or TRBV12-4 and TRBJ1-2; D is unresolved. The CDR3 runs 12 residues. Trimming removed 8 bases from V and 4 bases from J, with 11 bases in between. DNA for the CDR3: TGTGCCAGCGGCCACCAGAGCTATGGCTACACCTTC. The encoded protein is CASGHQSYGYTF.

This clonotype was seen more than once but under ten times. The chain uses TRBV20-1 and TRBJ2-5, with D possibly being TRBD1 (6 bases). Germline-derived CDR1 and CDR2 are DFQATT and SNEGSKA (reference sequence). V was clipped by 3 bases and J by 4 bases, with 9 bases between them. CDR3 length: 12 residues. CDR3: CSARGRGETQYF. DNA for the CDR3: TGCAGTGCTAGGGGCAGGGGAGAGACCCAGTACTTC.

V gene TRBV20-1 combines with J gene TRBJ2-4, with D unclear. V dropped 1 base and J dropped 8 bases, with 12 bases sitting between them. Germline V gene lookup returns CDR1 DFQATT and CDR2 SNEGSKA (reference sequence). The CDR3 contains 13 residues. The CDR3 sequence is CSARGRFRDIQYF. In DNA form, the CDR3 reads TGCAGTGCTAGAGGGAGATTCAGAGACATTCAGTACTTC.

This clonotype came up many times. V is TRBV12-3 or TRBV12-4 and J is TRBJ1-5; the match to TRBD1 covers 7 bases. V trimming: 5 bases; J trimming: 1 base; junction bases outside the gene matches: 8. This CDR3 has 16 residues. The DNA for the CDR3 is TGTGCCAGCAGTCAGGGGACAGCGGAAAGCAATCAGCCCCAGCATTTT. Protein product: CASSQGTAESNQPQHF.

This clonotype occurred many times. This chain connects TRBV28 to TRBJ2-7; unclear D gene. The length of the CDR3 is 12 residues. Germline assignment: CDR1 MDHEN and CDR2 SYDVKM. The V end lost 1 base, the J end lost 7 bases, and 8 bases lay between the germline ends. CDR3 DNA sequence: TGTGCCAGCAGTTTATACACCACGGAGCAGTACTTC. It specifies CASSLYTTEQYF.